The 4 T cell receptor beta chains listed next were all sequenced from one sample in a study of OX40 agonist ivuxolimab in advanced cancers. Profiled with immunoSEQ multiplex PCR; TCRdb holds only in-frame clones, not every one. Among under 70,000 clones listed, approximately 90% were seen once. Sequenced here: CD4+ or CD8+ T cells sorted from blood, sampled in a trial of the OX40 agonist ivuxolimab. Receptor source: an adult with an advanced solid tumor such as melanoma, head and neck, liver or kidney cancer.

The chain carries TRBV5-1 and TRBJ2-1; 7 bases align to TRBD2. This CDR3 contains 16 residues. In germline, CDR1 is SGHRS, CDR2 YFSETQ. V lost 0 bases, J lost 5 bases, and 8 bases stayed unmatched. The CDR3 loop is CASSLDLAGANNEQFF. DNA of the CDR3: TGCGCCAGCAGCTTGGATCTCGCGGGAGCTAACAATGAGCAGTTCTTC.

This chain connects TRBV7-6 to TRBJ2-3; D may be TRBD2 (6 bases). The V gene's germline CDR1 is SGHVS and CDR2 FNYEAQ. The CDR3 consists of 17 residues. V was shortened by 1 base and J by 0 bases, with 14 bases between the two germline ends. CDR3 loop: CASSLVGGPLSTDTQYF. CDR3 DNA sequence: TGTGCCAGCAGCTTAGTCGGAGGGCCTCTCAGCACAGATACGCAGTATTTT. Based on the CDR3 plus reference TRBV7-6 and TRBJ2-3, the full variable domain is GAGVSQSPRYKVTKRGQDVALRCDPISGHVSLYWYRQALGQGPEFLTYFNYEAQQDKSGLPNDRFSAERPEGSISTLTIQRTEQRDSAMYRCASSLVGGPLSTDTQYFGPGTRLTVL.

The rearrangement links TRBV27 to TRBJ1-2; TRBD1 aligns across 9 bases. CDR1 and CDR2 from the germline V gene are MNHEY and SMNVEV (reference sequence). The CDR3 runs 18 residues. J lost 6 bases, V lost 3 bases, and 17 bases had no gene match. The CDR3 coding sequence is TGTGCCAGCAGTTTCGGGAGCGGGACAGGGAGTCCCTTGAATGGCTACACCTTC. Its protein is CASSFGSGTGSPLNGYTF.

The count of this clone is one. One end of the junction fails to match germline, which may point to a read error. The gene calls are TRBV18 and TRBJ2-1, with 9 bases matching TRBD2. CDR3 size: 16 residues. Germline loops: CDR1 KGHSH, CDR2 LQKENI. CDR3 bases: TGTGCCAGTTCACTGGGCGCGGGGGGGTACTACAATGAGCAGTTCTTC. Translating it yields CASSLGAGGYYNEQFF.